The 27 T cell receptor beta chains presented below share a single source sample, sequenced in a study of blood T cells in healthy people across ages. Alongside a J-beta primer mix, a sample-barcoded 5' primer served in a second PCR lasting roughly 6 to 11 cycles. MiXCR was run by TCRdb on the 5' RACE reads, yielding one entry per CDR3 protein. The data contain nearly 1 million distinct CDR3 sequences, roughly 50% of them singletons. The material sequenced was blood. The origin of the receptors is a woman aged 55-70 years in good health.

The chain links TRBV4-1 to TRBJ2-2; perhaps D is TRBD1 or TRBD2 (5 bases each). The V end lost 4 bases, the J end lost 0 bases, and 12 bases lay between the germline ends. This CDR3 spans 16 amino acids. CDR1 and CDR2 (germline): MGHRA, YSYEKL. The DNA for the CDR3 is TGCGCCAGCAGCCCCCTGTGGGGGTCGAACACCGGGGAGCTGTTTTTT. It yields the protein CASSPLWGSNTGELFF.

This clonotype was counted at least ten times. The CDR3 DNA reads TGCAGCGGAGGGGGTAGCGGTAGCACAGATACGCAGTATTTT. This sequence encodes CSGGGSGSTDTQYF. The rearrangement joins TRBV29-1 to TRBJ2-3, with D perhaps given as TRBD1 or TRBD2 (6 bases each). V was trimmed by 7 bases and J by 0 bases, leaving 14 bases between them. The CDR3 consists of 14 residues. Germline values: CDR1 SQVTM, CDR2 ANQGSEA.

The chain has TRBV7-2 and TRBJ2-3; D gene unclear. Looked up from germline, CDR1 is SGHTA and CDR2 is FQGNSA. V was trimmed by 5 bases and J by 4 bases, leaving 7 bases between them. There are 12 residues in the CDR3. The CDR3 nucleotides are TGTGCCAGCAGCCCGGCGGCAGATACGCAGTATTTT. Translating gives CASSPAADTQYF.

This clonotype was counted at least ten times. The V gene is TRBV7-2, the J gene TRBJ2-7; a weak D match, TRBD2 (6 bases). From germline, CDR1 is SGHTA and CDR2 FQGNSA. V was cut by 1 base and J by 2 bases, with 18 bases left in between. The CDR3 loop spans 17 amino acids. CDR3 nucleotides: TGTGCCAGCAGCTTAGGTCGTAGCGGTAAGGGGACCTACGAGCAGTACTTC. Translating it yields CASSLGRSGKGTYEQYF. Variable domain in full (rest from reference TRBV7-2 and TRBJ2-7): GAGVSQSPSNKVTEKGKDVELRCDPISGHTALYWYRQSLGQGLEFLIYFQGNSAPDKSGLPSDRFSAERTGGSVSTLTIQRTQQEDSAVYLCASSLGRSGKGTYEQYFGPGTRLTVT.

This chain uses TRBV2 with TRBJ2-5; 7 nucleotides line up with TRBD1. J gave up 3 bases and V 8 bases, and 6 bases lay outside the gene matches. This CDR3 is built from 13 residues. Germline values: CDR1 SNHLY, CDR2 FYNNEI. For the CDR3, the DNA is TGTGCCAGCCTACCGACAGGGAAAGAGACCCAGTACTTC. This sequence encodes CASLPTGKETQYF.

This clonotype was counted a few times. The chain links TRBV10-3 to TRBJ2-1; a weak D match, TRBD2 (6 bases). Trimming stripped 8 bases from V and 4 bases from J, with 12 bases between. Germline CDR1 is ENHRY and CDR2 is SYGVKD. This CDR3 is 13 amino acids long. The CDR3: CAIGDSGYNEQFF. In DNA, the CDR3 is TGTGCCATCGGGGATAGCGGTTACAATGAGCAGTTCTTC.

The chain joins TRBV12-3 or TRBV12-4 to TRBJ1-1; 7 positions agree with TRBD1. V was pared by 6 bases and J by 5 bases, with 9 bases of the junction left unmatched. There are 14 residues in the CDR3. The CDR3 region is CASRPDRVTTEAFF. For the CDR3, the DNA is TGTGCCAGCAGGCCCGACAGGGTAACAACTGAAGCTTTCTTT.

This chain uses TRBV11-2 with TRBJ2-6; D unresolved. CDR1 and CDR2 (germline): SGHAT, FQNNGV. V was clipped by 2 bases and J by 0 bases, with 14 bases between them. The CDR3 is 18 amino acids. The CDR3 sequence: CASSLRVTVVSGANVLTF. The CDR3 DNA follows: TGTGCCAGCAGCTTAAGAGTGACGGTCGTCTCTGGGGCCAACGTCCTGACTTTC.

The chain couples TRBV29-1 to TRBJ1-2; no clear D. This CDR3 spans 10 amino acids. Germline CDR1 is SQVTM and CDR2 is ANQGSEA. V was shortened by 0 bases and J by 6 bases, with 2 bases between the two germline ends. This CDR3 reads CSVEEDGYTF. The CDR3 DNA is TGCAGCGTTGAAGAGGATGGCTACACCTTC.

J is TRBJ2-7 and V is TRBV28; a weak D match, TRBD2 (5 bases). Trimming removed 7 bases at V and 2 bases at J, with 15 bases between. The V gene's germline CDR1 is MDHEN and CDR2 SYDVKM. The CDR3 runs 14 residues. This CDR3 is CASKGEGLPYEQYF. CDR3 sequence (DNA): TGTGCCAGCAAGGGAGAGGGCCTGCCCTACGAGCAGTACTTC.

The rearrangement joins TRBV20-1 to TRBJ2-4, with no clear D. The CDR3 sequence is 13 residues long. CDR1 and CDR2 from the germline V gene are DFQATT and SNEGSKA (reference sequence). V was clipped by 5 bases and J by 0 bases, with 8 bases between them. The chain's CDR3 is CSAPELAKNIQYF. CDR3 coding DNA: TGCAGTGCTCCAGAGTTAGCCAAAAACATTCAGTACTTC.

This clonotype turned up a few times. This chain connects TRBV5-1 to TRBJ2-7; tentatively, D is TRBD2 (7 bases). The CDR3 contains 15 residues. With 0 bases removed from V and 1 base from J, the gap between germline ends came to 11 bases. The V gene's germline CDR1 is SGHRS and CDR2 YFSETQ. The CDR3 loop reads CASSLEGGGSYEQYF. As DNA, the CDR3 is TGCGCCAGCAGCTTGGAGGGAGGGGGGTCCTACGAGCAGTACTTC.

CDR3 region: CSVAGGITEAFF. CDR3 nucleotides: TGCAGCGTCGCCGGGGGGATCACTGAAGCTTTCTTT. The chain employs TRBV29-1 and TRBJ1-1; weak D call: TRBD1 (5 bases). Between the trimmed V and J ends, which lost 6 bases and 4 bases, there was a span of 12 bases. CDR3 length: 12 amino acids. The germline CDR1 and CDR2 sequences are SQVTM and ANQGSEA.

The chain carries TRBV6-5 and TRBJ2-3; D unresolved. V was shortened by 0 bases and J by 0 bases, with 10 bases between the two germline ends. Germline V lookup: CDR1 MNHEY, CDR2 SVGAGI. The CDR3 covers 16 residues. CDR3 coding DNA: TGTGCCAGCAGTTACTCGAAAAGACTTAGCACAGATACGCAGTATTTT. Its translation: CASSYSKRLSTDTQYF.

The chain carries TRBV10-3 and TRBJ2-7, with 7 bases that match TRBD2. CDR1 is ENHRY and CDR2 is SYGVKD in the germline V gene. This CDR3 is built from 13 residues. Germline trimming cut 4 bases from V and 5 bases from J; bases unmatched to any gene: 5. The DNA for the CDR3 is TGTGCCATCAGTGTCGTGGGAGGGAACGAGCAGTACTTC. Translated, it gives CAISVVGGNEQYF.

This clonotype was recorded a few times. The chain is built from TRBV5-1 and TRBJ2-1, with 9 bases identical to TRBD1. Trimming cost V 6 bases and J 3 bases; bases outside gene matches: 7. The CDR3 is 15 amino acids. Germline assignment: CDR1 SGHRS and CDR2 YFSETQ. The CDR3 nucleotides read TGCGCCAGCATCCTCGGGACAGGGAGCTACAATGAGCAGTTCTTC. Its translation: CASILGTGSYNEQFF.

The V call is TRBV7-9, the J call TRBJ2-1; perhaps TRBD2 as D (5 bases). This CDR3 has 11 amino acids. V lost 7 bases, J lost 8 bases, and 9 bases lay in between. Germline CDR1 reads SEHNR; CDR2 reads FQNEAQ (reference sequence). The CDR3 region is CASIRRDEQFF. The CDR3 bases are TGTGCCAGCATCCGGCGGGATGAGCAGTTCTTC.

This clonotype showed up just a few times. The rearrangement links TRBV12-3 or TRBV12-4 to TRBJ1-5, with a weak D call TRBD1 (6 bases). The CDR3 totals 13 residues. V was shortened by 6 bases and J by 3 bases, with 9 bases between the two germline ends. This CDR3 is CASSRDTNQPQHF. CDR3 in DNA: TGTGCCAGCAGCAGGGACACCAATCAGCCCCAGCATTTT.

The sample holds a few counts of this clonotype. The CDR3 coding sequence is TGTGCCAGCCAGTCCTCGGGTTCCACTACTAGCACAGATACGCAGTATTTT. Protein sequence: CASQSSGSTTSTDTQYF. V is TRBV3-1 and J is TRBJ2-3; D call uncertain. The V end lost 8 bases, the J end lost 0 bases, and 21 bases lay between the germline ends. CDR1 LGHDT and CDR2 YNNKEL come from the germline V gene (reference sequence). The CDR3 contains 17 residues.

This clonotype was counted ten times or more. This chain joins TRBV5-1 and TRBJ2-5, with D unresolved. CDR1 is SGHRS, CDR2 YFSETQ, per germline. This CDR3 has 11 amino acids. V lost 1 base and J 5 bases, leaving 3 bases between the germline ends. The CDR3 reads CASSLWETQYF. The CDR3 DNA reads TGCGCCAGCAGCTTGTGGGAGACCCAGTACTTC.

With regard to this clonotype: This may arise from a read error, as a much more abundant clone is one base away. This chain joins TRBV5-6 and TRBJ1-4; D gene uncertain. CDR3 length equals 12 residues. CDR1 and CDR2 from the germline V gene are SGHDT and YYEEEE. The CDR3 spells CAGSRLNEKLFF. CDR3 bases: TGTGCCGGCAGCCGCCTAAATGAAAAACTGTTTTTT.

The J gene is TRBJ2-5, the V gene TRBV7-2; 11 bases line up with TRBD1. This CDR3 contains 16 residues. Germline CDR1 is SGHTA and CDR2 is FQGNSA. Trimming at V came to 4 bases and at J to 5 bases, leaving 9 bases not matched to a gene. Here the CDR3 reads CASSSTRTGGQETQYF. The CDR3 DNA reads TGTGCCAGCAGCTCTACCCGGACAGGGGGCCAGGAGACCCAGTACTTC.

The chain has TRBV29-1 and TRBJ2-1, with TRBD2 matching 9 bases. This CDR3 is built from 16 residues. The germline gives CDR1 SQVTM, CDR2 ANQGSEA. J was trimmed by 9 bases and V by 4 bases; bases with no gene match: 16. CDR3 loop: CSVGSPGLAPKSEQFF. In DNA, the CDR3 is TGCAGCGTTGGGAGTCCGGGACTAGCTCCTAAGTCTGAGCAGTTCTTC.

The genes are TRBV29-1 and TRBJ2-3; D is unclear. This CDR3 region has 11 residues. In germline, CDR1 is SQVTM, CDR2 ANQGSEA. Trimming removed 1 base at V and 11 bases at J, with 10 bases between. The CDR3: CSVEAPGQQYF. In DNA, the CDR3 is TGCAGCGTTGAAGCCCCGGGCCAGCAGTATTTT.

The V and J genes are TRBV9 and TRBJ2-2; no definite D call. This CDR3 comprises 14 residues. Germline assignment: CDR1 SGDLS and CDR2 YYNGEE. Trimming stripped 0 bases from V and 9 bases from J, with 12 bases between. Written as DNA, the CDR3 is TGTGCCAGCAGCGTAGAGCTAAGGACCAGGGAGCTGTTTTTT. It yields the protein CASSVELRTRELFF.

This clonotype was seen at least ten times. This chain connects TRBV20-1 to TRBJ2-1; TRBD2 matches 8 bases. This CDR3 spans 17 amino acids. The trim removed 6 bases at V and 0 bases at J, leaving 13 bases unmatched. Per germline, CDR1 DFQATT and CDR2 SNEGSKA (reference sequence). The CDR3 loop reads CSATYRQRESSYNEQFF. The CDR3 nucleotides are TGCAGTGCAACATATCGGCAGCGGGAGAGCTCCTACAATGAGCAGTTCTTC.

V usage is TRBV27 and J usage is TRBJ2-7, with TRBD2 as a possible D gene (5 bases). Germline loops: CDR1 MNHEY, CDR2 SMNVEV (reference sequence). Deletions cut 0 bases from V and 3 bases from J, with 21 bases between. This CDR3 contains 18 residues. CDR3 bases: TGTGCCAGCAGTTTATCCCGCCCCATCTCTGGACGGGGCTACGAGCAGTACTTC. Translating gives CASSLSRPISGRGYEQYF.